This TCR beta chain stems from a study of blood T cell repertoires in COVID-19 (TCRdb year 2020). About the investigation overall: Samples from collaborators originated in the United States, Italy and Spain and spanned both the acute and convalescent phases of COVID-19. The material from the prospective study consisted of cDNA or gDNA derived from T cells, B-cell-depleted T cells, or PBMCs. The dataset comprised deeply sampled blood TCRbeta repertoires from subjects exposed to, actively infected with, or recovered from COVID-19. The repertoires were released in a freely available public database intended as a resource for research on the immune response to SARS-CoV-2. Samples came from the ongoing ImmuneRACE study (first 160 participants) plus 1,254 subjects from 6 global collaborators. A de-identified subject ID, COVID-19 status, age in years and sex were almost always included in the sample metadata. Where available, HLA class I and class II types were taken from metadata supplied by the sample provider and were not determined by assay-based typing.

A remark on this clone: Its antigen is still unknown. Nothing much larger sits one base from this clone, and base qualities are not available.

TCRbeta CDR3 regions were amplified from genomic DNA using the immunoSEQ Assay, a bias-controlled multiplex PCR. For the original study's pipeline: The number of nucleated cells in each sample was estimated from the amplification of reference gene primers within the assay. Sequence reads were collapsed and filtered to measure the absolute abundance of every unique TCRbeta CDR3 rearrangement. Productive Simpson clonality was computed per sample as the square root of Simpson's diversity index over productive rearrangements. Held by TCRdb, this immuneACCESS table contains in-frame sequences only and omits some clones. Under half of the omission traces to an unresolved V gene where checked; the cause of the rest is unknown. The V and J calls and the clone size are those of that table, but D and trimming were determined from the DNA. The sample profile shows more than 250,000 clones; approximately 85% of them were found once. Roughly 1.6% of the sample lies in the top ten.

Each collaborating institution followed its own protocols to collect whole blood in K2EDTA tubes. For TCRbeta analysis, collaborator samples were shipped as frozen whole blood, as isolated PBMCs, or as DNA extracted from either sample type. Reading from cysteine to phenylalanine, the CDR3 counts 14 amino acids. The kept DNA is CDR3 alone, 42 bases in frame from the first base. CDR1 and CDR2, looked up from the germline V gene, are SNHLY and FYNNEI. Deletion took 1 base off V and 6 bases off J, with a span of 9 bases between the germline ends. General study outcomes and caveats: The quantity of clinical and demographic metadata differed by source and by participant and was supplied without curation.

The clonotype comes from a woman between 45 and 60 years old with acute or convalescent COVID-19. Sequences were obtained from peripheral blood. Recombination linked TRBV2 to TRBJ1-4; the D gene identity is not certain. This receptor carries the CDR3 CASSEGYGHEKLFF. The DNA reads as follows: TGTGCCAGCAGTGAAGGGTATGGCCATGAAAAACTGTTTTTT.